This T cell receptor (beta chain) was obtained from a study of shared clonotypes between healthy human individuals. Turning to the study itself: Donor composition was two women and a few men, aged 18 to 49.

About this clone: Its target is not known. This same CDR3 is encoded by further DNA sequences in the sample.

Whole-study findings and limits: Clonotypes that were shared across a handful of donors made up around 5% of naive CD4 clonotypes.

Assay used: immunoSEQ multiplex PCR; TCRdb lists only in-frame clones, some missing. Seen here are roughly 2.5 million clones, around nine tenths observed once, and the top ten hold roughly 0.14%. The CDR3 covers 10 residues. Trimming removed 5 bases at V and 6 bases at J, with 2 bases between. CDR1 is MNHNY, CDR2 SVGAGI, per germline (reference sequence). The chain has TRBV6-6 and TRBJ2-1; D remains unclear. Sequencing was carried out using naive CD4+ T cells sorted from blood. Subset here: CD45RA+ positively selected. The origin of this receptor is a man aged 18 to 29 in good health. Here the CDR3 reads CASSRNEQFF. The DNA for the CDR3 is TGTGCCAGCAGTCGCAATGAGCAGTTCTTC.